This TCR beta chain was sequenced for a study of shared clonotypes between healthy human individuals. This clone showed up just a few times. Donation came from healthy HIV-negative adults that had no recent acute infections or vaccinations. The donor cohort consisted entirely of Caucasian adults residing in Nashville, Tennessee. Trimming removed 7 bases from V and 6 bases from J, with 12 bases in between. The CDR3 length is 12 residues. The germline V gene has CDR1 SEHNR and CDR2 FQNEAQ (reference sequence). DNA at around 200 ng, roughly 30,000 T cell genomes, went into sorted-subset replicate PCRs. Generated by immunoSEQ multiplex PCR, the TCRdb table keeps only in-frame clones and is missing some. Of some 2,000,000 clones listed, roughly 94% were seen once; the top ten hold more than 0.1%.

The receptor was isolated from a man aged 18 to 30 in good health. Material: naive CD4+ T cells sorted from blood. Subset given: CD45RA+ positively selected. The rearrangement uses TRBV7-9 and TRBJ1-2; D is undetermined. CDR3 region: CASTIQGDGYTF. DNA of the CDR3: TGTGCCAGCACCATACAAGGAGATGGCTACACCTTC.